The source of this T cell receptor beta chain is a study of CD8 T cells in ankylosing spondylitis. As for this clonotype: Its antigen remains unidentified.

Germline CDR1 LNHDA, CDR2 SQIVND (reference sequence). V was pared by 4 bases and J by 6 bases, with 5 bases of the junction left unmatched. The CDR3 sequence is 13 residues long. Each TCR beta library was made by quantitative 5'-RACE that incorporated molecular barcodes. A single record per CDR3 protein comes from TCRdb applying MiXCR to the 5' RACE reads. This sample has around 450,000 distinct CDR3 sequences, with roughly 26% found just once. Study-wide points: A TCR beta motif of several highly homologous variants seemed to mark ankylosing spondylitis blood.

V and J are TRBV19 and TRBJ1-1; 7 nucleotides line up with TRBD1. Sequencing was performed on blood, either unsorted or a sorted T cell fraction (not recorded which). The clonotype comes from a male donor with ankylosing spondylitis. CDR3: CASSNTGEAEAFF. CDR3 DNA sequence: TGTGCCAGTAGTAATACAGGGGAGGCTGAAGCTTTCTTT.